These T cell receptor beta chains were read from a single sample in a study of control samples from healthy donors and cancer patients. The data were produced by immunoSEQ multiplex PCR, yet TCRdb's version contains in-frame clones alone and is incomplete. The sample consists of some 96,000 clones, about 88% of them appearing once. The sample consisted of blood. The receptors were sampled from a woman between 45 and 60 years old in good health. Both conserved end residues are trimmed from each CDR3.

v_call	j_call	cdr3_aa
TRBV5-5	TRBJ1-3	ASSLNRDNYSGNTIY
TRBV7-9	TRBJ1-3	ASSLANGPGNTIY
TRBV18	TRBJ2-3	ASSRQGADTQY
TRBV7-2	TRBJ1-5	ASSLERGAGQPQH
TRBV6-5	TRBJ1-2	ASNSEPGYGYT
TRBV5-6	TRBJ1-5	ASSFKSFLKNQPQH
TRBV9	TRBJ1-1	ASSPQTGMNTEAF
TRBV7-9	TRBJ2-5	ASSLGSEPGTQY
TRBV7-3	TRBJ1-1	ASSSQGPNTEAF
TRBV5-1	TRBJ1-4	ASRLGSQSNEKLF
TRBV9	TRBJ1-4	ASSASGTEGEKLF
TRBV9	TRBJ2-3	ASSVAGGPRRDTQY
TRBV30	TRBJ2-1	AWSGSSYNEQF
TRBV6-2/TRBV6-3	TRBJ1-4	ASSARQGGNEKLF
TRBV9	TRBJ2-1	ASSPSPSRKQF
TRBV19	TRBJ1-1	ASSEMGRTEAF
TRBV19	TRBJ2-2	ASSSRASGELF
TRBV24-1	TRBJ2-3	ATSDLMGDTQY
TRBV7-9	TRBJ2-5	ASIGRQQETQY
TRBV5-1	TRBJ2-5	ASSLAAGNQETQY
TRBV7-9	TRBJ2-1	ASSLAAGPREQF
TRBV5-1	TRBJ2-1	ASSLVSGDEDEQF
TRBV13	TRBJ1-1	ASSGRLGGAF
TRBV25-1	TRBJ2-5	ASESSGGQETQY
TRBV7-6	TRBJ1-1	ASRTNTEAF
TRBV10-3	TRBJ2-7	AISVETSQRGYEQY
TRBV2	TRBJ1-1	ASSVSGNTEAF
TRBV11-2	TRBJ1-1	ASSLEEWGLMMNTEAF
TRBV7-2	TRBJ1-5	ASTVVAGNQPQH
TRBV15	TRBJ1-2	ATSRRGQGSIGYT
TRBV11-2	TRBJ2-1	ASSLDLSGSRQF
TRBV19	TRBJ1-5	ASSTPGPQH
TRBV7-9	TRBJ1-5	ASSSWDRGMGPQH
TRBV19	TRBJ2-1	ASSIQTSGRNEQF
TRBV19	TRBJ2-3	ASSPRPDTTQY
TRBV11-3	TRBJ2-7	ASSLDAGDEQY
TRBV19	TRBJ2-4	ASSAGPNIQY
TRBV19	TRBJ2-7	ASSMSDRATYEQY